The rows below give T cell receptor beta chains drawn from one sample of a study of read filtering for tumor transcriptome and immune sequencing. TCRdb re-called the reads through MiXCR, storing one row per CDR3 protein. The sample has around 38,000 distinct CDR3 sequences, approximately 14% seen once. The sequencing sample was made of a population of CD138-negative cells sorted from bone marrow. These TCRs come from a donor aged 40 or over with multiple myeloma. CDR3s include the opening cysteine and the closing phenylalanine or tryptophan. Each record gives: clone size, V gene, J gene, D gene, CDR3 DNA, CDR3 protein. A D gene is named only where the DNA matches it firmly. Size is stated for part of the rows, as once, few or many counts, or as a class when the clone is expanded.

few	TRBV6-2/TRBV6-3	TRBJ1-5	.	TGTGCCAGCAGTTTCAATAATCAGCCCCAGCATTTT	CASSFNNQPQHF
many	TRBV20-1	TRBJ1-6	.	TGCAGTGCTAGAGATTGGGGTTCACCCCTCCACTTT	CSARDWGSPLHF
many	TRBV29-1	TRBJ2-7	.	TGCAGCGTTTTTTCTTACAGCTACGAGCAGTACTTC	CSVFSYSYEQYF
many	TRBV20-1	TRBJ2-3	.	TGCAGTGTGGATACGCAGTATTTT	CSVDTQYF
.	TRBV2	TRBJ2-3	TRBD1	TGTGCCAGCAGTCTACAGGGGAGAGCAGATACGCAGTATTTT	CASSLQGRADTQYF
many	TRBV27	TRBJ2-5	.	TGTGCCAGCAGTTTACTAAACCAAGAGACCCAGTACTTC	CASSLLNQETQYF
many	TRBV20-1	TRBJ2-1	TRBD2	TGCAGTGCACGGACTAGCGGGAGTCCTGAGCAGTTCTTC	CSARTSGSPEQFF
many	TRBV15	TRBJ2-7	.	TGTGCCACCAGCAGAGATAATAACCTCGGCTCCTACGAGCAGTACTTC	CATSRDNNLGSYEQYF
many	TRBV29-1	TRBJ2-7	.	TGCAGCGTCCAGCGGGGACACTCCTACGAGCAGTACTTC	CSVQRGHSYEQYF
.	TRBV7-9	TRBJ1-2	.	TGTGCCAGCAGCTTAATCCTCCGGGACGGAGCTTCTTGTGGCTACACCTTC	CASSLILRDGASCGYTF
many	TRBV5-1	TRBJ2-7	TRBD1	TGCGCCAGCAGCCCGCCCGGACAGGGTTTCGAGCAGTACTTC	CASSPPGQGFEQYF
many	TRBV7-9	TRBJ2-3	.	TGTGCCAGCAGCTTCGGTGGGAGTCTCACAGATACGCAGTATTTT	CASSFGGSLTDTQYF
many	TRBV7-2	TRBJ2-5	.	TGTGCCAGCAGCTTATCCAGGGAAGAGACCCAGTACTTC	CASSLSREETQYF
many	TRBV20-1	TRBJ1-1	.	TGCAGTGCTAGAGGGGGGGGTAACACTGAAGCTTTCTTT	CSARGGGNTEAFF
.	TRBV19	TRBJ2-2	TRBD1	TGTGCCAGTGGGGGACAGGGAACCGGGGAGCTGTTTTTT	CASGGQGTGELFF
many	TRBV7-7	TRBJ2-6	TRBD1	TGTGCTAGCAGCCCGGGACAGGGGGCATTTTCTGGGGCCAACGTCCTGACTTTC	CASSPGQGAFSGANVLTF
many	TRBV11-2	TRBJ2-2	.	TGTGCCAGCCCGGCGGTCAGGACGAACACCGGGGAGCTGTTTTTT	CASPAVRTNTGELFF
many	TRBV20-1	TRBJ2-1	.	TGCAGTGCTAGAGATGCGGTAGACGGGAGTTTACCCTACAATGAGCAGTTCTTC	CSARDAVDGSLPYNEQFF
few	TRBV20-1	TRBJ2-7	TRBD2	TGCAGTGCTAGAGCCCTAGCGGGAAACTACGAGCAGTACTTC	CSARALAGNYEQYF
many	TRBV18	TRBJ2-6	TRBD2	TGTGCCAGCTCACCACGGGCTAGCGGGGGCTCTGGGGCCAACGTCCTGACTTTC	CASSPRASGGSGANVLTF
.	TRBV5-6	TRBJ2-3	.	TGTGCCGGCAGCGACTCGGCAGAAAGCACAGATACGCAGTATTTT	CAGSDSAESTDTQYF
.	TRBV1	TRBJ2-7	.	TGCACCAGCGGACCCGGGACAGGGTCCTACGAGCAGTACTTC	CTSGPGTGSYEQYF